The 22 T cell receptor beta chains in this list originate from one sample, sequenced in a study of cytomegalovirus exposure and HLA in healthy donors. PCR employed 60 Vbeta and 13 Jbeta primers. Sequencing used immunoSEQ multiplex PCR; TCRdb keeps in-frame clones, though not all of them. The profile shows 150,000 or so clones, about 65% of them singletons. Sequenced input: PBMCs. These receptors came from a man between 35 and 55 years old in good health and CMV-seropositive.

The chain is built from TRBV9 and TRBJ2-5; TRBD2 agrees at 10 bases. This CDR3 has 14 residues. Germline V gives CDR1 SGDLS, CDR2 YYNGEE. J gave up 3 bases and V 3 bases, and 2 bases lay outside the gene matches. CDR3 in DNA: TGTGCCAGCAGCGGAGGACTAGCGGAAGAGACCCAGTACTTC. This translates into CASSGGLAEETQYF.

The chain combines TRBV15 with TRBJ2-1; 10 bases are a match to TRBD2. From germline, CDR1 is LNHNV and CDR2 YYDKDF (reference sequence). This CDR3 has 15 residues. V shed 0 bases and J 13 bases; nucleotides not matched to a gene: 9. The CDR3 protein is CATSRDPGTSVRQFF. The CDR3 DNA is TGTGCCACCAGCAGAGATCCCGGGACTAGCGTTCGACAGTTCTTC.

This clone occurred a few times. V gene TRBV5-6 combines with J gene TRBJ1-2, with D unresolved. Trimming removed 3 bases from V and 8 bases from J, with 11 bases in between. Germline V gives CDR1 SGHDT, CDR2 YYEEEE. This CDR3 comprises 12 residues. This CDR3 reads CASSSLPGGYTF. Here the CDR3 DNA reads TGTGCCAGCAGCTCCCTACCGGGGGGCTACACCTTC.

This chain joins TRBV5-4 and TRBJ1-1; 9 bases map to TRBD1. The CDR3 consists of 12 residues. J lost 10 bases, V lost 4 bases, and 5 bases had no gene match. The germline CDR1 and CDR2 sequences are SGHNT and YYREEE (reference sequence). The CDR3 here is CASSARDRAAFF. The CDR3 nucleotides read TGTGCCAGCAGCGCCCGGGACAGGGCAGCTTTCTTT.

This clone occurred once. V gene TRBV18 combines with J gene TRBJ2-7; 9 nucleotides align to TRBD1. Germline CDR1 and CDR2: KGHSH and LQKENI. J gave up 1 base and V 3 bases, and 7 bases lay outside the gene matches. This CDR3 is 16 amino acids long. The CDR3 protein is CASSPLGTGISYEQYF. The DNA for the CDR3 is TGTGCCAGCTCACCCCTTGGGACAGGGATATCCTACGAGCAGTACTTC.

This clone is a singleton in its sample. The chain carries TRBV29-1 and TRBJ1-1, with D unresolved. Germline-derived CDR1 and CDR2 are SQVTM and ANQGSEA. Trimming cost V 6 bases and J 4 bases, with 12 bases left between them. The CDR3 contains 12 residues. The CDR3 nucleotides read TGCAGCGTCCCCCTCGGTTTCACTGAAGCTTTCTTT. Encoded protein: CSVPLGFTEAFF.

V usage is TRBV2 and J usage is TRBJ1-5; D is perhaps TRBD1 (5 bases). Germline values: CDR1 SNHLY, CDR2 FYNNEI. V was pared by 6 bases and J by 2 bases, with 11 bases between. The CDR3 sequence is 14 residues long. Here the CDR3 reads CASSGGEGNQPQHF. The CDR3 DNA sequence: TGTGCCAGCAGCGGAGGGGAGGGCAATCAGCCCCAGCATTTT.

The chain combines TRBV11-3 with TRBJ1-3, with D unresolved. The germline CDR1 and CDR2 sequences are SGHNT and YENEEA. V shed 9 bases and J shed 0 bases, with 18 bases lying between them. The CDR3 contains 16 residues. The CDR3 reads CARYKTMWASGNTIYF. Written as DNA, the CDR3 is TGTGCCAGATATAAAACGATGTGGGCCTCTGGAAACACCATATATTTT.

The rearrangement links TRBV7-9 to TRBJ2-1, with D possibly matching TRBD2 (5 bases). Germline V gene lookup returns CDR1 SEHNR and CDR2 FQNEAQ (reference sequence). V dropped 5 bases and J dropped 5 bases, with 16 bases sitting between them. The CDR3 contains 15 residues. The CDR3, as DNA: TGTGCCAGCAGCCGCCCCGGAGGACTTAACAATGAGCAGTTCTTC. Translating gives CASSRPGGLNNEQFF.

The gene calls are TRBV10-1 and TRBJ2-5; D is perhaps TRBD1 (6 bases). CDR1 WNHNN and CDR2 SYGVQD come from the germline V gene (reference sequence). CDR3 length: 14 residues. The V and J ends lost 4 bases and 2 bases respectively, with 11 bases between them. The CDR3 nucleotides read TGCGCCAGCAGTGGGGGGCCCCGGCAAGAGACCCAGTACTTC. As protein: CASSGGPRQETQYF.

This chain connects TRBV19 to TRBJ1-5; TRBD1 agrees at 7 bases. The germline CDR1 and CDR2 sequences are LNHDA and SQIVND (reference sequence). V dropped 3 bases and J dropped 5; count of bases not matched to a gene: 10. This CDR3 contains 16 residues. In DNA form, the CDR3 reads TGTGCCAGTAGTATTGTGAGGGGGCTTGGGGATCAGCCCCAGCATTTT. Its protein product is CASSIVRGLGDQPQHF. Combining the CDR3 with reference TRBV19 and TRBJ1-5 gives the whole variable domain DGGITQSPKYLFRKEGQNVTLSCEQNLNHDAMYWYRQDPGQGLRLIYYSQIVNDFQKGDIAEGYSVSREKKESFPLTVTSAQKNPTAFYLCASSIVRGLGDQPQHFGDGTRLSIL.

This chain joins TRBV18 and TRBJ2-7, with TRBD1 matching 9 bases. Germline V gene lookup returns CDR1 KGHSH and CDR2 LQKENI. There are 15 residues in the CDR3. Trimming cost V 2 bases and J 2 bases; bases outside gene matches: 4. The CDR3: CASSPSTGGTYEQYF. DNA of the CDR3: TGTGCCAGCTCACCATCGACAGGGGGAACCTACGAGCAGTACTTC.

The rearrangement uses TRBV4-3 and TRBJ1-6, with TRBD1 matching over 7 bases. Germline V lookup: CDR1 LGHNA, CDR2 YSLEER. The V segment lost 4 bases and the J segment 7 bases; nucleotides outside the gene matches: 4. CDR3 length: 14 amino acids. The CDR3 nucleotides are TGCGCCAGCAGCCGGGGACAGATGAATTCACCCCTCCACTTT. It translates to CASSRGQMNSPLHF.

This chain joins TRBV10-2 and TRBJ1-4; 10 nucleotides agree with TRBD1. The CDR3 covers 14 residues. V shed 5 bases and J 6 bases; nucleotides not matched to a gene: 3. The germline V gene has CDR1 WSHSY and CDR2 SAAADI. CDR3 sequence (DNA): TGCGCCAGCAGTCCCGGGACAGGGGATGAAAAACTGTTTTTT. Encoded protein: CASSPGTGDEKLFF.

The V and J genes are TRBV7-2 and TRBJ2-2; D remains ambiguous. The V end lost 1 base, the J end lost 0 bases, and 6 bases lay between the germline ends. The CDR3 length is 15 residues. The germline V gene encodes CDR1 SGHTA and CDR2 FQGNSA. The CDR3 DNA is TGTGCCAGCAGCTTAGAACGGGCGAACACCGGGGAGCTGTTTTTT. Protein: CASSLERANTGELFF.

Concerning this clone: Other DNA sequences from this sample encode an identical CDR3 as well. The rearrangement links TRBV10-3 to TRBJ2-7; possibly TRBD2 for D (7 bases). The CDR3 is 15 residues long. Per the germline V gene, CDR1 is ENHRY and CDR2 is SYGVKD. The germline V and J ends were trimmed by 3 bases and 5 bases, with 17 bases remaining between them. In nucleotides, the CDR3 is TGTGCCATCAGTGATTGGGGGGGCGCGGGCCACGAGCAGTACTTC. Protein product: CAISDWGGAGHEQYF.

This clone was detected once. The genes are TRBV29-1 and TRBJ2-6; possible D gene TRBD2, 7 bases. The CDR3 consists of 17 residues. CDR1 is SQVTM and CDR2 is ANQGSEA in the germline V gene. Trimming took 6 bases from V and 0 from J, leaving 18 bases between them. CDR3 sequence: CSVWGGRSPSGANVLTF. The CDR3 coding sequence is TGCAGCGTGTGGGGGGGGCGTTCACCCTCTGGGGCCAACGTCCTGACTTTC.

In the case of this clone: An end of the junction differs from the germline gene, which may be a read error. The chain recombines TRBV7-2 with TRBJ1-1, with a weak D call TRBD1 (5 bases). Germline-derived CDR1 and CDR2 are SGHTA and FQGNSA. This CDR3 spans 13 amino acids. The CDR3 DNA reads as TGTGCCAGCAGGTTAGACAGCTCTGGGCGAGCTTTCTTT. Amino acids: CASRLDSSGRAFF. Filled out from reference TRBV7-2 and TRBJ1-1, the complete variable domain reads GAGVSQSPSNKVTEKGKDVELRCDPISGHTALYWYRQSLGQGLEFLIYFQGNSAPDKSGLPSDRFSAERTGGSVSTLTIQRTQQEDSAVYLCASRLDSSGRAFFGQGTRLTVV.

The V and J genes are TRBV7-3 and TRBJ1-6, with D possibly TRBD1 on 5 matching bases. Germline values: CDR1 SGHTA, CDR2 FQGTGA. V was cut by 3 bases and J by 8 bases, with 17 bases left in between. This CDR3 region has 16 residues. CDR3 region: CASSLGPAGPYSPLHF. The CDR3 coding sequence is TGTGCCAGCAGCTTGGGGCCCGCCGGCCCCTATTCACCCCTCCACTTT.

This clone was recorded a few times. The V and J genes are TRBV7-8 and TRBJ1-5; D is ambiguous. CDR3 length: 13 amino acids. Trimming left V 1 base short and J 3 bases short, with 4 bases between. Per the germline V gene, CDR1 is SGHVS and CDR2 is FQNEAQ. In nucleotides, the CDR3 is TGTGCCAGCAGCTTAGACACCAATCAGCCCCAGCATTTT. Translating gives CASSLDTNQPQHF.

This clone was counted only a few times. The J gene is TRBJ1-4, the V gene TRBV4-3, with TRBD1 identical over 7 bases. The germline CDR1 and CDR2 sequences are LGHNA and YSLEER. V lost 4 bases, J lost 3 bases, and 5 bases stayed unmatched. The CDR3 length is 15 residues. As DNA, the CDR3 is TGCGCCAGCAGCCTCCAGGGGGGAGCTAATGAAAAACTGTTTTTT. Protein product: CASSLQGGANEKLFF.

The chain recombines TRBV7-8 with TRBJ1-1; no clear D gene. Germline V gives CDR1 SGHVS, CDR2 FQNEAQ. Deletions cut 5 bases from V and 4 bases from J, with 8 bases between. This CDR3 contains 12 residues. The CDR3 sequence is CASSPSGTEAFF. DNA for the CDR3: TGTGCCAGCAGCCCCTCGGGCACTGAAGCTTTCTTT.